This TCR beta chain was identified during a study of T-cell memory formation after mild COVID-19. Study outcomes and limitations: Contracting CD8+ clones were enriched in EMRA, CD4+ mainly in CM and EM. Among clones contracting day 15 to 85, CD4/CD8 was balanced, whereas later expanders leaned CD4+. Memory sampled before infection contained some responding clones, suggesting cross-reactive memory joined.

On this clonotype itself: Its target is not known.

MiXCR, applied by TCRdb to the 5' RACE reads, yields one record per CDR3 protein. The sample consists of 400,000 or so distinct CDR3 sequences, about 20% of them appearing once. Trimming removed 4 bases from V and 3 bases from J; junction bases left unmatched: 7. The CDR3 consists of 15 residues. Germline CDR1 reads LGHDT; CDR2 reads YNNKEL (reference sequence). The sequenced sample consisted of PBMCs or a T cell subset sorted from them (not recorded which). The chain employs TRBV3-1 and TRBJ2-7; TRBD1 agrees at 9 bases. The clonotype comes from an adult woman who had mild COVID-19 (a few samples of this study predate the infection). Cell type and time point are not known. The CDR3 loop reads CASSLLGTGIYEQYF. As DNA, the CDR3 is TGTGCCAGCAGCCTGCTAGGGACAGGGATCTACGAGCAGTACTTC.